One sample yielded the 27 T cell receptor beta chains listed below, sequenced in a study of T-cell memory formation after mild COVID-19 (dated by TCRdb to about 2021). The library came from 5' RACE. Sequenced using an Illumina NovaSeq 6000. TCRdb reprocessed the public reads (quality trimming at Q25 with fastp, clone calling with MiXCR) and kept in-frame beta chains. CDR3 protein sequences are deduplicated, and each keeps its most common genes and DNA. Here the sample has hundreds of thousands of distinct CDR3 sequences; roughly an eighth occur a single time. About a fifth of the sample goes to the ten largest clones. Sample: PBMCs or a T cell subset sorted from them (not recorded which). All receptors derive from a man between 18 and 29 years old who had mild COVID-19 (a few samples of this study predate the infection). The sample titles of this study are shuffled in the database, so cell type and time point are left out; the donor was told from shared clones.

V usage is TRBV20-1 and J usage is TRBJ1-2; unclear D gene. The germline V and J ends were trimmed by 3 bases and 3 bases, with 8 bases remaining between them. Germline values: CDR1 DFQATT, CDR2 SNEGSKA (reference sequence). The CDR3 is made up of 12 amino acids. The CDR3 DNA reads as TGCAGTGCTAGTCTGCCAGACTATGGCTACACCTTC. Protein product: CSASLPDYGYTF.

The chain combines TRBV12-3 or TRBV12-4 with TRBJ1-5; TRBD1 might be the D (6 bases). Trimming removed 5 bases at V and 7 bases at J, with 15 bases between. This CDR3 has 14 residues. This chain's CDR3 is CASSPGQFGQPQHF. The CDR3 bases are TGTGCCAGCAGTCCTGGACAGTTTGGACAGCCCCAGCATTTT.

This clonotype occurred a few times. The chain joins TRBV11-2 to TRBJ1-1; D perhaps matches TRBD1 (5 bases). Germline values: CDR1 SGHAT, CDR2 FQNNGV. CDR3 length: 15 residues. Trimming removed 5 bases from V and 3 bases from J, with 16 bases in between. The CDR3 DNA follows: TGTGCCAGCAGCAGCAGGGAGAGAGGGTACACTGAAGCTTTCTTT. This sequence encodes CASSSRERGYTEAFF.

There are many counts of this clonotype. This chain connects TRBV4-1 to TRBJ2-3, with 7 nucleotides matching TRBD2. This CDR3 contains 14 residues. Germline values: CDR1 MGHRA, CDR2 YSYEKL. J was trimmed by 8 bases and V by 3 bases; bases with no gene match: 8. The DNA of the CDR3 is TGCGCCAGCAGCCAGGGACTACACCAGGGTACGCAGTATTTT. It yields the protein CASSQGLHQGTQYF.

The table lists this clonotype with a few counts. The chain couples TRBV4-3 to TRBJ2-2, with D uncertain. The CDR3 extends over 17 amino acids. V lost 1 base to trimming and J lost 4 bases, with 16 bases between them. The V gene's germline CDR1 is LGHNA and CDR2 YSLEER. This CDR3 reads CASSQVMGRYTTGELFF. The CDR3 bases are TGCGCCAGCAGCCAAGTTATGGGCCGTTATACCACCGGGGAGCTGTTTTTT.

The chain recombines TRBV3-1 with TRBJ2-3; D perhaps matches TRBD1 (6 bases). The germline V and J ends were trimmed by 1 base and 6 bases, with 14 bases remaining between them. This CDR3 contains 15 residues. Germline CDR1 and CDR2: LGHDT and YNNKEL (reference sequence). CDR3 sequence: CASSQGAGEADTQYF. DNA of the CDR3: TGTGCCAGCAGCCAAGGGGCAGGGGAAGCGGATACGCAGTATTTT.

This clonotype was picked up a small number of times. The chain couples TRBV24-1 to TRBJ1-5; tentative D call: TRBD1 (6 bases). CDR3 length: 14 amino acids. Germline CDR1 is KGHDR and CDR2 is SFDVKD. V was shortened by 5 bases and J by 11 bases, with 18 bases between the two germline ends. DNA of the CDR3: TGTGCCACCAGTGTCGGGGGGGCGGATTCAGCCCAGCATTTT. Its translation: CATSVGGADSAQHF.

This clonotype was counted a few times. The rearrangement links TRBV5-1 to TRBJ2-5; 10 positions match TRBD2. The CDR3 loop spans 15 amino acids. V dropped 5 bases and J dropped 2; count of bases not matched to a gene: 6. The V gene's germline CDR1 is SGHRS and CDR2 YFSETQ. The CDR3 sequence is CASRMGAGGQETQYF. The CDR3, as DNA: TGCGCCAGCAGAATGGGAGCGGGGGGGCAAGAGACCCAGTACTTC.

This CDR3 is CASSYAASGDEQYF. CDR3 coding DNA: TGTGCCAGCAGTTACGCGGCCAGCGGTGACGAGCAGTACTTC. The genes are TRBV6-5 and TRBJ2-7; a weak D match, TRBD2 (5 bases). The CDR3 length is 14 residues. Between the trimmed V and J ends, which lost 2 bases and 5 bases, there was a span of 13 bases. Per the germline V gene, CDR1 is MNHEY and CDR2 is SVGAGI.

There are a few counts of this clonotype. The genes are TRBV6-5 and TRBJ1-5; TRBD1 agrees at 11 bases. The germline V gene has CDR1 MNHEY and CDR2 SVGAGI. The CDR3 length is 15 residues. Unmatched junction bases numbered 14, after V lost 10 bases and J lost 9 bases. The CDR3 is CATGDPGQGVGPQHF. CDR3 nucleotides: TGTGCCACAGGTGATCCGGGACAGGGGGTAGGGCCCCAGCATTTT.

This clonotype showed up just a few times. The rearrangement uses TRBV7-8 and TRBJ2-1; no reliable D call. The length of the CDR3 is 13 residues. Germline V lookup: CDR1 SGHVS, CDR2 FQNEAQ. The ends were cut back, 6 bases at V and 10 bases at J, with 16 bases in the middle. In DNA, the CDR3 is TGTGCCAGCAGTACCGGAGAGCGCCTGGAGCAGTTCTTC. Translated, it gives CASSTGERLEQFF.

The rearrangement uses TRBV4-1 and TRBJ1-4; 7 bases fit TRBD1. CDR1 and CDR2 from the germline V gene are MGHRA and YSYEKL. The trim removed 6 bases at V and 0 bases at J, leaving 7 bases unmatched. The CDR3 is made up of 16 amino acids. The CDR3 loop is CASRFTGVATNEKLFF. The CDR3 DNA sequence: TGCGCCAGCAGGTTCACAGGGGTCGCAACTAATGAAAAACTGTTTTTT.

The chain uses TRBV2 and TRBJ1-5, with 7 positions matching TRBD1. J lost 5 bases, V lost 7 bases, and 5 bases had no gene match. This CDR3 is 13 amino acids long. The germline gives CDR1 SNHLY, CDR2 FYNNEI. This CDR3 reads CASTDRTYQPQHF. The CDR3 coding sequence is TGTGCCAGCACGGACAGGACCTATCAGCCCCAGCATTTT.

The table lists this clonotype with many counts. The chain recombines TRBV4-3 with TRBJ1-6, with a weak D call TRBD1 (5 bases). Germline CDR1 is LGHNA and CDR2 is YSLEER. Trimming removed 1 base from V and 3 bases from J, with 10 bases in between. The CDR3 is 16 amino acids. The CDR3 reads CASSQGQSSYNSPLHF. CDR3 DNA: TGCGCCAGCAGCCAAGGACAGAGTAGCTATAATTCACCCCTCCACTTT.

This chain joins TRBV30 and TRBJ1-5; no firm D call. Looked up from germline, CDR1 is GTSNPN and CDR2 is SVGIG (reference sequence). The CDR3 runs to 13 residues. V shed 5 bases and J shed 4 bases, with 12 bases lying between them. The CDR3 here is CAWARQENQPQHF. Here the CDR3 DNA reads TGTGCCTGGGCAAGACAAGAGAATCAGCCCCAGCATTTT.

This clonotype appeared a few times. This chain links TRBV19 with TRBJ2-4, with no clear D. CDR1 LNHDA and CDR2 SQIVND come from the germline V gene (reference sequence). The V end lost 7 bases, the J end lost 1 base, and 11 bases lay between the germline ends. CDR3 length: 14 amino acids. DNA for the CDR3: TGTGCCAGTAATGGTGGCCGTGCCAAAAACATTCAGTACTTC. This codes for CASNGGRAKNIQYF.

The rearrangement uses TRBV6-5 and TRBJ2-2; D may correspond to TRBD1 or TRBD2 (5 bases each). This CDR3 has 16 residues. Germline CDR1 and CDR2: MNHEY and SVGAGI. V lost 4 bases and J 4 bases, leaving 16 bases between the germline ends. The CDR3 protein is CASSSYSLGATGELFF. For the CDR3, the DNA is TGTGCCAGCAGTTCCTACAGCCTCGGGGCCACCGGGGAGCTGTTTTTT.

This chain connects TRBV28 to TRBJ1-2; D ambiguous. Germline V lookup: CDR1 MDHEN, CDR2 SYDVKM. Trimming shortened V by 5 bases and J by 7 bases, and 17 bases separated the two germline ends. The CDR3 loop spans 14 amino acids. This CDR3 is CASSPGRGIRGYTF. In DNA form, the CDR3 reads TGTGCCAGCAGTCCCGGACGGGGAATACGTGGCTACACCTTC.

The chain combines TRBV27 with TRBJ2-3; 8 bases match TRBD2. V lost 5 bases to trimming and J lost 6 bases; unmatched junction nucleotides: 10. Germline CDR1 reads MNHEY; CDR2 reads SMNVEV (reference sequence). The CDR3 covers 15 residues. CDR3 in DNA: TGTGCCAGCAGTCACGAAGCGGGGGTAGGGGATACGCAGTATTTT. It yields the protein CASSHEAGVGDTQYF.

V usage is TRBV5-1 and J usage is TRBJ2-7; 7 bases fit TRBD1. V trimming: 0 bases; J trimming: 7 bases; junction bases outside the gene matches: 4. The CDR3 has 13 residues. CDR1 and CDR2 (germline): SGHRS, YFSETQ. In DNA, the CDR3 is TGCGCCAGCAGCTTGGAGACAGGGTTAGAGCAGTACGTC. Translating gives CASSLETGLEQYV.

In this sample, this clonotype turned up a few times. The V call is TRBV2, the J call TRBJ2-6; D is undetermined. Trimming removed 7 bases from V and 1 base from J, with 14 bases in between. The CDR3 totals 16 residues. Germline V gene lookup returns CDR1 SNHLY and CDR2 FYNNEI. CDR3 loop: CASTPERLSGANVLTF. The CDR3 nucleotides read TGTGCCAGCACACCCGAACGGTTATCTGGGGCCAACGTCCTGACTTTC.

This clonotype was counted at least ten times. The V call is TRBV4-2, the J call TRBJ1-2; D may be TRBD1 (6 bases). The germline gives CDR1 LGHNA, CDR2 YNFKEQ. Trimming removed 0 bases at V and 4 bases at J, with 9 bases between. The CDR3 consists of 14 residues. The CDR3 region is CASSQEGGGYGYTF. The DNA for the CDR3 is TGTGCCAGCAGCCAAGAGGGGGGCGGCTATGGCTACACCTTC.

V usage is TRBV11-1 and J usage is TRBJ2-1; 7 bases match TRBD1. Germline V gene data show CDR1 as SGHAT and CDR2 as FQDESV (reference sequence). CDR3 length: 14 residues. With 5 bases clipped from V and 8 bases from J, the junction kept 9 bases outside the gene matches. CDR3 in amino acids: CASSNQGVGDEQFF. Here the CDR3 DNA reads TGTGCCAGCAGCAACCAGGGGGTTGGCGATGAGCAGTTCTTC.

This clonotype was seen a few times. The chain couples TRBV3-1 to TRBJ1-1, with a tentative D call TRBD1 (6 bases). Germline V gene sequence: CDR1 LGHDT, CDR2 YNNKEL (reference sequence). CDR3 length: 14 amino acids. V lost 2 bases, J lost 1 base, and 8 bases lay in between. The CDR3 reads CASSQRTANTEAFF. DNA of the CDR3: TGTGCCAGCAGCCAACGGACAGCGAACACTGAAGCTTTCTTT. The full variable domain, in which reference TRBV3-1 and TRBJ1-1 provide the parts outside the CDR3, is DTAVSQTPKYLVTQMGNDKSIKCEQNLGHDTMYWYKQDSKKFLKIMFSYNNKELIINETVPNRFSPKSPDKAHLNLHINSLELGDSAVYFCASSQRTANTEAFFGQGTRLTVV.

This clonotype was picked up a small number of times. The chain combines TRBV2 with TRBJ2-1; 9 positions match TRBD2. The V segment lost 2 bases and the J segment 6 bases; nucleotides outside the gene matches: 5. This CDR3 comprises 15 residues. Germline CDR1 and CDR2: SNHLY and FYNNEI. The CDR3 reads CASSEQLAGTNEQFF. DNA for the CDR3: TGTGCCAGCAGTGAACAACTAGCGGGTACCAATGAGCAGTTCTTC.

The chain's CDR3 is CASSYTDTEKAFF. The CDR3 DNA reads as TGTGCCAGCAGTTACACTGACACGGAGAAAGCTTTCTTT. The V call is TRBV6-5, the J call TRBJ1-1, with D uncertain. This CDR3 has 13 amino acids. V was trimmed by 2 bases and J by 9 bases, leaving 13 bases between them. Germline V CDR1 and CDR2: MNHEY, SVGAGI.

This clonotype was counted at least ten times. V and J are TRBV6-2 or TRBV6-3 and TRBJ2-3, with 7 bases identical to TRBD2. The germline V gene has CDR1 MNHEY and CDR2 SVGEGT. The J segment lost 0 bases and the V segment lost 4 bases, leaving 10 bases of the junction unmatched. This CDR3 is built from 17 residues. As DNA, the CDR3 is TGTGCCAGCAGTTCTAAGGAGGCGGGGGAGAGCACAGATACGCAGTATTTT. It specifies CASSSKEAGESTDTQYF.